This is a list of T cell receptor beta chains from one sample in a study of blood T cell repertoires in COVID-19. Method: immunoSEQ multiplex PCR; TCRdb's copy keeps in-frame clones and lacks some. The repertoire has roughly 410,000 clones, more than 80% of them found once; the top ten carry 1% to 1.5%. Material: peripheral blood. Receptors originate from a man aged 40-49 years with acute or convalescent COVID-19. The conserved cysteine and the conserved F or W are not part of the CDR3 here. Fields, in order: D gene, J gene, V gene, CDR3 protein. The D gene is left open where the match is weak.

d_gene: NA; j_gene: TRBJ2-3; v_gene: TRBV5-1; CDR3aa: ASRGRTDTQY
d_gene: NA; j_gene: TRBJ2-7; v_gene: TRBV28; CDR3aa: ASCDRNSYEQY
d_gene: NA; j_gene: TRBJ1-5; v_gene: TRBV4-3; CDR3aa: ASSQDLGEGQPQH
d_gene: TRBD2; j_gene: TRBJ2-7; v_gene: TRBV27; CDR3aa: ASSLHGRAYEQY
d_gene: TRBD1; j_gene: TRBJ1-2; v_gene: TRBV7-2; CDR3aa: ASSTNRDRGRGDYGYT
d_gene: NA; j_gene: TRBJ1-1; v_gene: TRBV4-2; CDR3aa: ASTSSGEGSTEAF
d_gene: TRBD1; j_gene: TRBJ2-7; v_gene: TRBV3-1/TRBV3-2; CDR3aa: ASSLGTGSYEQY
d_gene: NA; j_gene: TRBJ2-7; v_gene: TRBV7-8; CDR3aa: ASSGAPDNSYEQY
d_gene: NA; j_gene: TRBJ2-2; v_gene: TRBV6-5; CDR3aa: ASRRDNANTGELF
d_gene: TRBD1; j_gene: TRBJ2-7; v_gene: TRBV7-2; CDR3aa: ASSFRDSSYEQY